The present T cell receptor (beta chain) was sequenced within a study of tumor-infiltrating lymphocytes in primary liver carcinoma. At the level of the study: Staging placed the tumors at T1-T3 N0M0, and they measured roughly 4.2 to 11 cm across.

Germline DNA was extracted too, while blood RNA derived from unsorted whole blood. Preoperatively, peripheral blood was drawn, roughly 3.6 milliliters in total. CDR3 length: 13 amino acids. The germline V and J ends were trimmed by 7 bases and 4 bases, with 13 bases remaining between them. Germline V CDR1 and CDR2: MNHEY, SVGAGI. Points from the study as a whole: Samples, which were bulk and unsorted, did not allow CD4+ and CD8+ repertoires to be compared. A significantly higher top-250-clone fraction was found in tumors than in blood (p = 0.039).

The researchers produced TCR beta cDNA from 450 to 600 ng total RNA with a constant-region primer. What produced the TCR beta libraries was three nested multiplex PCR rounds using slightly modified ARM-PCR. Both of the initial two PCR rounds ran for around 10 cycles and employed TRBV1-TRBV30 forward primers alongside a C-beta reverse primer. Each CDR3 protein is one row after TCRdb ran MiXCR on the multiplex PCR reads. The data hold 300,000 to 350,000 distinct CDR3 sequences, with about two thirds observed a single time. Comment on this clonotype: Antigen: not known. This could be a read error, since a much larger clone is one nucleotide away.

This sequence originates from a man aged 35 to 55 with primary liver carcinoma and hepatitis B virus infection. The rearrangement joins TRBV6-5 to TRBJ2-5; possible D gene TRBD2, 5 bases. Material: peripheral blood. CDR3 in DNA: TGTGCCAGCACCTTTGGGGAGTCAGAGACCCAGTACTTC. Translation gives CASTFGESETQYF.